The clone carrying this T cell receptor beta chain has only one observation. Its antigen remains unidentified. The data are from a study of immune cell composition in non-small cell lung cancer. Study-wide results and limits: Smoking pack-years did not significantly correlate with tumour TCR-beta clonality.

The method was immunoSEQ multiplex PCR; TCRdb's version includes in-frame clones alone and lacks a portion of them. The sample contains 6,000 to 8,500 clones, roughly 68% of which appear only once. This clonotype was obtained from a human donor with non-small cell lung cancer. Sequenced input: lung tumor tissue.

CDR3 in amino acids: CASKTGDFATNEKLFF. In nucleotides, the CDR3 is TGTGCCAGCAAGACAGGGGACTTTGCAACTAATGAAAAACTGTTTTTT. This chain connects TRBV2 to TRBJ1-4; 8 nucleotides agree with TRBD1. CDR3 length: 16 residues. In germline, CDR1 is SNHLY, CDR2 FYNNEI. V dropped 7 bases and J dropped 0; count of bases not matched to a gene: 7. The whole variable domain, remainder taken from reference TRBV2 and TRBJ1-4, is EPEVTQTPSHQVTQMGQEVILRCVPISNHLYFYWYRQILGQKVEFLVSFYNNEISEKSEIFDDQFSVERPDGSNFTLKIRSTKLEDSAMYFCASKTGDFATNEKLFFGSGTQLSVL.